This T cell receptor (beta chain) was recorded in a study of shared clonotypes between healthy human individuals. Produced via immunoSEQ multiplex PCR; TCRdb's table is partial and in-frame only. Of about 2.3 million clones detected, 80% to 95% appear once; the ten largest clones hold roughly 0.36%. This CDR3 spans 15 amino acids. V lost 1 base and J lost 10; bases outside the gene matches: 9. CDR1 and CDR2 (germline): MDHEN, SYDVKM. The specimen was naive CD4+ T cells from PBMCs. Regarding subset: CD45RA+ positively selected. This TCR came from a young man in good health. Some clones in this sample may be carry-over from other donors' samples. The chain employs TRBV28 and TRBJ2-1; 8 bases are a match to TRBD2. The CDR3 is CASSLSGRAAGEQFF. For the CDR3, the DNA is TGTGCCAGCAGTTTATCCGGGAGGGCCGCCGGGGAGCAGTTCTTC.